This TCR beta chain was retrieved from a study of blood T cell repertoires in COVID-19. About the study: Collection of acute and convalescent COVID-19 samples took place in the United States, Italy and Spain. The analysed material was cDNA or gDNA that came from T cells, B-cell-depleted T cells, or PBMCs.

V shed 3 bases and J shed 1 base, with 11 bases lying between them. The CDR3 contains 15 residues. CDR1 is SGHDN, CDR2 FVKESK, per germline. How the authors handled the data: The authors estimated nucleated cell counts from reference gene primer amplification. The repertoire was sequenced with immunoSEQ multiplex PCR; TCRdb's copy has only in-frame clones and lacks some. V, J and clone size are taken as reported in that table, and D and trimming were inferred from the DNA itself. The sample includes over 200,000 clones, approximately 82% of them seen just once. This receptor was identified in a man older than 75 with acute or convalescent COVID-19. The material sequenced was peripheral blood. This rearrangement joins TRBV14 to TRBJ2-3, with D possibly being TRBD2 (6 bases). The CDR3 region is CASSQMTSGTDTQYF. CDR3 bases: TGTGCCAGCAGCCAGATGACTAGTGGCACAGATACGCAGTATTTT.